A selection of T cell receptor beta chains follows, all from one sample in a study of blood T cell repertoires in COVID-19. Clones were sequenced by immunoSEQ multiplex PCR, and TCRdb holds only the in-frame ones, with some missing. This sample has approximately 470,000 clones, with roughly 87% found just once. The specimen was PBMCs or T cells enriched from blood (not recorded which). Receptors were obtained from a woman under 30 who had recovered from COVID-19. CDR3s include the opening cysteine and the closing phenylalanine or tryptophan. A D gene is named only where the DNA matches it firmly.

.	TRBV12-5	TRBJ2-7	TGTGCTAGTGCCATAACAACGCGGCCCCCCTACGAGCAGTACTTC	CASAITTRPPYEQYF
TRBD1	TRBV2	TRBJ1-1	TGTGCCAGCAGTTACGACAGGGAACCTTTCTTT	CASSYDREPFF
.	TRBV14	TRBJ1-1	TGTGCCAGCAGCCAAGAGACCCAGGGAACTGAAGCTTTCTTT	CASSQETQGTEAFF
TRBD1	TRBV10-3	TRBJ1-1	TGTGCCATCAGCAGAGAGGGGACAGACACTGAAGCTTTCTTT	CAISREGTDTEAFF
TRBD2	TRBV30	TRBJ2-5	TGTGCCTGGAATAGCGGGGTCAACCAAGAGACCCAGTACTTC	CAWNSGVNQETQYF
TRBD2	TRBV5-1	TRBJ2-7	TGCGCCAGCAGCTTGGGGGGACTAGCGGCCGAGCAGTACTTC	CASSLGGLAAEQYF
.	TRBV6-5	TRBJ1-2	TGTGCCAGCAGTTACTCGAGGGAACCGGCGGAGGGCTACACCTTC	CASSYSREPAEGYTF
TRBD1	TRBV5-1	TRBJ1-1	TGCGCCAGCAGCTTTTTACAGGGGGCGAACACTGAAGCTTTCTTT	CASSFLQGANTEAFF
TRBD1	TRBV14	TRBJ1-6	TGTGCCAGCAGCCACGTACAGGGGGCAGTTAGTCCCCTCCACTTT	CASSHVQGAVSPLHF
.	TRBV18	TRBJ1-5	TGTGCCAGCTCACCGGCCAGCAATCAGCCCCAGCATTTT	CASSPASNQPQHF
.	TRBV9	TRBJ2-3	TGTGCCAGCAGGTTGCCGGGGGACCCCACAGATACGCAGTATTTT	CASRLPGDPTDTQYF
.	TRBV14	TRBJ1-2	TGTGCCAGCAGCCACCCGGGACACCGAATCAGCTACACCTTC	CASSHPGHRISYTF
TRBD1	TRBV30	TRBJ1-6	TGTGCCTGGAGTACCGGGACAGATAATTCACCCCTCCACTTT	CAWSTGTDNSPLHF
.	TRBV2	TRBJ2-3	TGTGCCAGCAGTAAATTTATGGCTGAACAGTCAGATACGCAGTATTTT	CASSKFMAEQSDTQYF
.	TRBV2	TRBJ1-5	TGTGCCAGCAGTGTCTTTCGCTCGGTTGATCAGCCCCAGCATTTT	CASSVFRSVDQPQHF
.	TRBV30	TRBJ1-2	TGTGCCTGGACCCGGACAGCTACCTATGGCTACACCTTC	CAWTRTATYGYTF
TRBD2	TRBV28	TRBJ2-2	TGTGCCAGCAGTGCTAGCGGGGGGCTCTCTAACACCGGGGAGCTGTTTTTT	CASSASGGLSNTGELFF
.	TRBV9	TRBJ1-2	TGTGCCAGCAGCGTATCCTCAAGAGGTGGCTACACCTTC	CASSVSSRGGYTF
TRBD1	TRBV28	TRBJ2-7	TGTGCCAGCAGTTTAGGGACAGGGGGCAACGAGCAGTACTTC	CASSLGTGGNEQYF
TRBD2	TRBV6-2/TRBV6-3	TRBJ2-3	TGTGCCAGCAGTCCGGGACTAGGGGACACAGATACGCAGTATTTT	CASSPGLGDTDTQYF
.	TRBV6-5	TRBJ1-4	TGTGCCAGCAGCGCTCGGGGAAAACTGTTTTTT	CASSARGKLFF